The present TCR beta chain was sequenced within a study of beta chain features in type 1 diabetes. Study overall: Healthy donors resembled patients in age, gender and cell yields.

Findings and caveats of the study: Among type 1 diabetes patients, VDJ junctions had fewer insertions and more deletions.

Isolation of CD4+ naive, central memory, regulatory and stem cell-like memory cells was achieved by sorting via CD45RO/CCR7/CD25/CD127/CD95/CD27. All of the isolated RNA was reverse transcribed, so expressed TCRB transcripts were sequenced. Sequencing used immunoSEQ multiplex PCR; TCRdb keeps in-frame clones, though not all of them. The sample consists of roughly 330,000 clones, about 11% of them appearing once. Germline V gene lookup returns CDR1 KGHSH and CDR2 LQKENI. CDR3 length equals 14 residues. Trimming stripped 3 bases from V and 4 bases from J, with 11 bases between. A note on this clone: Its antigen remains unidentified.

This TCR came from a woman younger than 45 in good health. This rearrangement joins TRBV18 to TRBJ2-3; tentatively, D is TRBD2 (6 bases). The sequencing sample was made of naive CD4+ T cells from blood. The CDR3 DNA reads TGTGCCAGCTCACCGGGACTGGCGTCAGATACGCAGTATTTT. This sequence encodes CASSPGLASDTQYF.